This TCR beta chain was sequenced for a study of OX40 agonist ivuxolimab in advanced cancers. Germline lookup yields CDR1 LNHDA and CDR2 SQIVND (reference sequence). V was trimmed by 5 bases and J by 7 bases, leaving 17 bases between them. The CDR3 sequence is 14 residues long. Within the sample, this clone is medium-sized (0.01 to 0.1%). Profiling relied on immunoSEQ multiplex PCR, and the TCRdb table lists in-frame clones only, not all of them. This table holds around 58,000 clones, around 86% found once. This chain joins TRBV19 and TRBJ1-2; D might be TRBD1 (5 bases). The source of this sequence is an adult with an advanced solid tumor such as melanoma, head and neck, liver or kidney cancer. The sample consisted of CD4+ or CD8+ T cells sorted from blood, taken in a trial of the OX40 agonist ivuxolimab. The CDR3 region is CASSSLTDLGGYTF. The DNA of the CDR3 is TGTGCCAGTAGTTCGCTGACAGATTTAGGTGGCTACACCTTC.